The sequence of this TCR beta chain was determined in a study of cytomegalovirus exposure and HLA in healthy donors. Study outcomes and limitations: A further, later analysis showed that HLA-associated TCR beta chains (compared with equally common others) were more clonally expanded. Testing in vitro showed three CMV-associated chains specific for CMV antigens. Researchers counted approximately 160 TCR beta chains as cytomegalovirus-associated.

The donors gave bone marrow, and they were healthy. About this clone: Antigen specificity is unknown.

Trimming took off 8 bases at V and 0 bases at J, with 8 bases between the two ends. Germline loops: CDR1 GTSNPN, CDR2 SVGIG (reference sequence). This CDR3 region has 12 residues. 13 Jbeta primers and 60 Vbeta primers were used for the PCR. This table comes from immunoSEQ multiplex PCR, and its TCRdb copy is limited to in-frame clones, with some not included. The sample holds about 110,000 clones, 60% to 80% seen once. The receptor was isolated from a female donor in good health and CMV-seronegative. Input material: PBMCs. The rearrangement joins TRBV30 to TRBJ1-3; no definite D call. CDR3 bases: TGTGCCCTGGCGGGCTCTGGAAACACCATATATTTT. Translating it yields CALAGSGNTIYF.